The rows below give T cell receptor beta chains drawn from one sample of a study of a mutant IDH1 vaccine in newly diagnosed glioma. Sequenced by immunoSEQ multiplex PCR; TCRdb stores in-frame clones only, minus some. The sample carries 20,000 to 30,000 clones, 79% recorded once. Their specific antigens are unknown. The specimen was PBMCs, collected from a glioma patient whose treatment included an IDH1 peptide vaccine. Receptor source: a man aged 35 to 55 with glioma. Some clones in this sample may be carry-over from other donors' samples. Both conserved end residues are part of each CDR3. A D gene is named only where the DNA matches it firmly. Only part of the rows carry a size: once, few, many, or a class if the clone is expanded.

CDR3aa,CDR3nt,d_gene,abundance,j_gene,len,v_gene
CASSGGLPGANVLTF,TGTGCCAGCAGCGGGGGGCTCCCGGGGGCCAACGTCCTGACTTTC,-,-,TRBJ2-6,15,TRBV5-4
CASSQGGAAGTGELFF,TGTGCCAGCAGCCAAGGGGGAGCGGCGGGTACCGGGGAGCTGTTTTTT,-,-,TRBJ2-2,16,TRBV5-4
CASSLGTSGTSTDTQYF,TGCGCCAGCAGCTTGGGGACTAGCGGAACTAGCACAGATACGCAGTATTTT,TRBD2,-,TRBJ2-3,17,TRBV5-1
CASSSVGGEQYF,TGTGCCAGCAGCTCCGTGGGGGGGGAGCAGTACTTC,TRBD2,few,TRBJ2-7,12,TRBV27
CATSRDVTEAFF,TGTGCCACCAGCAGAGATGTCACTGAAGCTTTCTTT,-,-,TRBJ1-1,12,TRBV15
CASSPGRGQQSQETQYF,TGTGCCAGCAGCCCCGGTAGGGGGCAACAGTCTCAAGAGACCCAGTACTTC,TRBD1,-,TRBJ2-5,17,TRBV5-6
CASSYLGAQGEKLFF,TGTGCCAGCAGTTACTTAGGGGCGCAAGGGGAAAAACTGTTTTTT,-,-,TRBJ1-4,15,TRBV6-5
CASSGGQGAYEQYF,TGCGCCAGCAGCGGAGGACAGGGGGCGTACGAGCAGTACTTC,TRBD1,-,TRBJ2-7,14,TRBV5-1
CSVRRGQGGGYTF,TGCAGCGTCCGGCGGGGGCAGGGCGGGGGCTACACCTTC,-,-,TRBJ1-2,13,TRBV29-1
CASRLHIEGQPQHF,TGTGCCAGCAGACTCCACATCGAGGGTCAGCCCCAGCATTTT,-,-,TRBJ1-5,14,TRBV6-5
CASSRTGNNSPLHF,TGTGCCAGCAGCCGGACAGGGAATAATTCACCCCTCCACTTT,TRBD1,once,TRBJ1-6,14,TRBV11-1
CAISRPSGKQFF,TGTGCCATCAGCCGTCCTAGCGGAAAGCAGTTCTTC,TRBD2,once,TRBJ2-1,12,TRBV10-3
CASSVGPDRSTDTQYF,TGTGCCAGCAGCGTGGGCCCGGACAGGAGCACAGATACGCAGTATTTT,TRBD1,-,TRBJ2-3,16,TRBV9
CASRQDRVREQYF,TGTGCCAGCAGACAGGACAGGGTCAGGGAGCAGTACTTC,TRBD1,-,TRBJ2-7,13,TRBV5-6
CASSQEAGGAGDTQYF,TGCGCCAGCAGCCAAGAGGCCGGCGGGGCTGGTGATACGCAGTATTTT,-,-,TRBJ2-3,16,TRBV4-1
CASRVMRDNSPLHF,TGTGCCAGCAGGGTAATGAGGGATAATTCACCCCTCCACTTT,-,-,TRBJ1-6,14,TRBV2
CASSQEFNREERRFF,TGTGCCAGCAGCCAAGAGTTTAACAGGGAGGAAAGAAGATTTTTT,-,-,TRBJ1-4,15,TRBV4-2
CASWGGKTEAFF,TGTGCCAGCTGGGGGGGTAAGACTGAAGCTTTCTTT,-,few,TRBJ1-1,12,TRBV6-5
CSVEEGVNTEAFF,TGCAGCGTTGAGGAGGGCGTGAACACTGAAGCTTTCTTT,-,-,TRBJ1-1,13,TRBV29-1
CASSARGAQETQYF,TGTGCCAGTAGCGCGCGGGGGGCCCAAGAGACCCAGTACTTC,TRBD2,-,TRBJ2-5,14,TRBV19
CASSAIQGRTEAFF,TGCGCCAGCAGCGCGATACAGGGGCGGACTGAAGCTTTCTTT,TRBD1,-,TRBJ1-1,14,TRBV5-1
CASSPIRDSYNSPLHF,TGCGCCAGCAGCCCAATCAGGGACTCCTATAATTCACCCCTCCACTTT,-,-,TRBJ1-6,16,TRBV5-1
CASSPQDRATDTQYF,TGTGCCAGCTCACCACAGGACAGGGCTACAGATACGCAGTATTTT,TRBD1,-,TRBJ2-3,15,TRBV18
CASSYDGTADSPLHF,TGTGCCAGCAGTTACGACGGGACCGCGGATTCACCCCTCCACTTT,-,-,TRBJ1-6,15,TRBV6-5
CASSAQLSYEQYF,TGTGCCAGCAGTGCTCAGCTCTCCTACGAGCAGTACTTC,-,-,TRBJ2-7,13,TRBV2
CASSERTGSSGNTIYF,TGTGCCAGCAGTGAACGAACAGGGAGTTCTGGAAACACCATATATTTT,-,-,TRBJ1-3,16,TRBV25-1
CASSQAVRGPLIEQYF,TGTGCCAGCAGCCAAGCGGTGAGGGGTCCCCTAATCGAGCAGTACTTC,-,once,TRBJ2-7,16,TRBV4-2
CASSQTQGAQGRGLGYTF,TGTGCCAGTAGTCAGACCCAGGGGGCGCAAGGCCGGGGTCTAGGCTACACCTTC,TRBD1,-,TRBJ1-2,18,TRBV19
CASTPRGTDTQYF,TGCGCCAGCACCCCTCGGGGGACAGATACGCAGTATTTT,-,once,TRBJ2-3,13,TRBV10-1
CASSPGDSRHEQYF,TGCGCCAGCAGCCCCGGGGACAGCCGGCACGAGCAGTACTTC,TRBD1,-,TRBJ2-7,14,TRBV5-1
CASSQKGGEQPQHF,TGTGCCAGCAGCCAAAAAGGAGGGGAACAGCCCCAGCATTTT,-,-,TRBJ1-5,14,TRBV6-1
CASSVGLHLGETQYF,TGTGCCAGCAGCGTTGGACTCCACTTGGGAGAGACCCAGTACTTC,-,-,TRBJ2-5,15,TRBV7-9
CASRSRGRWATEAFF,TGTGCCAGCAGATCCCGGGGGCGCTGGGCCACTGAAGCTTTCTTT,-,-,TRBJ1-1,15,TRBV6-5
CASSPVLRANSYEQYF,TGCGCCAGCAGCCCGGTCCTCCGGGCCAATTCCTACGAGCAGTACTTC,-,-,TRBJ2-7,16,TRBV4-1
CASSPDRGTHSPLHF,TGTGCCAGCAGCCCGGACAGGGGGACGCATTCACCCCTCCACTTT,TRBD1,few,TRBJ1-6,15,TRBV5-4
CASSMGQFYGYTF,TGTGCCAGCAGCATGGGACAGTTCTATGGCTACACCTTC,TRBD1,once,TRBJ1-2,13,TRBV7-9
CASSQEKGVLDEKLFF,TGCGCCAGCAGCCAAGAAAAAGGGGTATTGGATGAAAAACTGTTTTTT,-,-,TRBJ1-4,16,TRBV4-1
CASSQETQKCNQPQHF,TGCGCCAGCAGCCAAGAAACACAAAAATGCAATCAGCCCCAGCATTTT,-,-,TRBJ1-5,16,TRBV4-3
CASSYWDSLGNSPLHF,TGTGCCAGCAGTTACTGGGACAGTCTGGGTAATTCACCCCTCCACTTT,TRBD1,-,TRBJ1-6,16,TRBV6-5
CASSLAGISGNTIYF,TGCGCCAGCAGCTTGGCCGGGATCTCTGGAAACACCATATATTTT,-,-,TRBJ1-3,15,TRBV5-1
CASSLAGDNEQFF,TGTGCCAGCAGCCTAGCGGGGGACAATGAGCAGTTCTTC,TRBD2,-,TRBJ2-1,13,TRBV2
CASSPPGTGVETQYF,TGTGCCAGCTCACCACCCGGGACAGGGGTAGAGACCCAGTACTTC,TRBD1,-,TRBJ2-5,15,TRBV18
CASSHVDGNTEAFF,TGCGCCAGCAGCCATGTTGACGGGAACACTGAAGCTTTCTTT,-,-,TRBJ1-1,14,TRBV4-1
CASSEYRTSNQPQHF,TGTGCCAGCAGTGAGTATAGAACCTCAAATCAGCCCCAGCATTTT,-,-,TRBJ1-5,15,TRBV2
CASSLGTELAKNIQYF,TGTGCCAGCAGCTTAGGAACGGAATTAGCCAAAAACATTCAGTACTTC,-,-,TRBJ2-4,16,TRBV11-1
CAWSQMFNSPLHF,TGTGCCTGGAGTCAGATGTTTAATTCACCCCTCCACTTT,-,-,TRBJ1-6,13,TRBV30
CASSPLSYEQYF,TGTGCCAGCAGTCCGCTCTCCTACGAGCAGTACTTC,-,few,TRBJ2-7,12,TRBV27
CAWSVRADNEQFF,TGTGCCTGGAGTGTACGGGCCGACAATGAGCAGTTCTTC,-,-,TRBJ2-1,13,TRBV30
CASSLGTTNTGELFF,TGCGCCAGCTCCTTGGGGACTACGAACACCGGGGAGCTGTTTTTT,TRBD2,-,TRBJ2-2,15,TRBV5-1
CASSLVWAEVLEKLFF,TGTGCCAGCAGCTTAGTATGGGCCGAAGTATTGGAAAAACTGTTTTTT,-,once,TRBJ1-4,16,TRBV7-9
CASSQLFWGRSGRGNEQFF,TGCGCCAGCAGCCAACTATTTTGGGGCCGGAGCGGGCGGGGCAATGAGCAGTTCTTC,-,once,TRBJ2-1,19,TRBV4-1
CASRAENTYEQYF,TGTGCCAGCAGGGCAGAAAACACGTACGAGCAGTACTTC,-,-,TRBJ2-7,13,TRBV6-5
CASSLENLGQGEGYTF,TGTGCCAGCAGCTTGGAAAACTTGGGACAGGGAGAAGGCTACACCTTC,TRBD1,few,TRBJ1-2,16,TRBV5-4
CASSQDPRWGEGTQYF,TGCGCCAGCAGCCAAGACCCACGGTGGGGGGAAGGTACGCAGTATTTT,-,-,TRBJ2-3,16,TRBV4-1
CAIGQGGKPQHF,TGTGCAATAGGGCAGGGAGGCAAGCCCCAGCATTTT,-,-,TRBJ1-5,12,TRBV7-2
CAIGERGDSYEQYF,TGTGCCATCGGTGAGCGGGGGGATTCCTACGAGCAGTACTTC,TRBD2,-,TRBJ2-7,14,TRBV10-3
CASSLARLHTGELFF,TGCGCCAGCAGCTTGGCCCGGCTTCACACCGGGGAGCTGTTTTTT,-,-,TRBJ2-2,15,TRBV5-1
CASSLAPLPGNTIYF,TGTGCCAGCAGCTTAGCACCTCTCCCTGGAAACACCATATATTTT,-,-,TRBJ1-3,15,TRBV5-5